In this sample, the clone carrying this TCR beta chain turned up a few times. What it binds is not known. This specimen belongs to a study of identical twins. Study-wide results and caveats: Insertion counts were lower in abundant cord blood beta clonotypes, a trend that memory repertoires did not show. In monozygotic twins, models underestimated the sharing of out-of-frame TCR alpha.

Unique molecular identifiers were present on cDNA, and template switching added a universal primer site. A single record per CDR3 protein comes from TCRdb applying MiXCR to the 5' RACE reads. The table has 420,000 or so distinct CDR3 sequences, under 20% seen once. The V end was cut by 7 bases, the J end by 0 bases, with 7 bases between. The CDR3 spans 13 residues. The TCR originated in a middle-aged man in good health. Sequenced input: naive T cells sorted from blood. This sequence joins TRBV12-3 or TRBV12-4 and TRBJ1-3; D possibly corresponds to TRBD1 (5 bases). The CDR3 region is CASTTGSGNTIYF. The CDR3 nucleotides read TGTGCCAGCACCACAGGCTCTGGAAACACCATATATTTT.